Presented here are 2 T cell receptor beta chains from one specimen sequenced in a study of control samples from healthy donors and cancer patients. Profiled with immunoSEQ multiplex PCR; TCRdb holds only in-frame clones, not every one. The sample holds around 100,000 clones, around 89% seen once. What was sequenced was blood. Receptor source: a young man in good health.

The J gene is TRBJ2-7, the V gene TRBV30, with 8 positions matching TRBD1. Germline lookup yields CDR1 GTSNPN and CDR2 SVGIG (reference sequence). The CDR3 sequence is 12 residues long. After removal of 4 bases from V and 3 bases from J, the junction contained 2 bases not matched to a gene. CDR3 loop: CAWKDRGYEQYF. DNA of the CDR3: TGTGCCTGGAAAGACAGGGGCTACGAGCAGTACTTC. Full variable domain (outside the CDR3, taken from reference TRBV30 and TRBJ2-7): SQTIHQWPATLVQPVGSPLSLECTVEGTSNPNLYWYRQAAGRGLQLLFYSVGIGQISSEVPQNLSASRPQDRQFILSSKKLLLSDSGFYLCAWKDRGYEQYFGPGTRLTVT.

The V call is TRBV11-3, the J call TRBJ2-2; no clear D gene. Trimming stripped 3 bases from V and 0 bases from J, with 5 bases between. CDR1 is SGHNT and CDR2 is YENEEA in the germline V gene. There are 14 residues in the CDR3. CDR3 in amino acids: CASSLTPNTGELFF. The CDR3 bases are TGTGCCAGCAGCTTGACACCGAACACCGGGGAGCTGTTTTTT.